Listed below are T cell receptor beta chains from one sample, sequenced in a study of blood T cell repertoires in COVID-19. Sequencing was performed with immunoSEQ multiplex PCR; in TCRdb, only in-frame clones are kept and a portion is missing. The sample yields some 57,000 clones, about 84% seen once. The material sequenced was peripheral blood. These receptors originate from a woman of 80 years or more with acute or convalescent COVID-19. Both conserved end residues are part of each CDR3. The order of the fields is clone size, V gene, J gene, D gene, CDR3 DNA, CDR3 protein. D genes are given only for firm matches. Part of the rows lack a size; the others show once, few, many or a class for expanded clones.

clone_size: NA; v_call: TRBV7-8; j_call: TRBJ1-4; d_call: TRBD1; cdr3_nt: TGTGCCAGCAGCTCACAGGGGGTCTGGGAAAAACTGTTTTTT; cdr3_aa: CASSSQGVWEKLFF
clone_size: NA; v_call: TRBV28; j_call: TRBJ2-7; d_call: NA; cdr3_nt: TGTGCCAGCAGTTCCGTGACAGACTACGAGCAGTACTTC; cdr3_aa: CASSSVTDYEQYF
clone_size: NA; v_call: TRBV3-1/TRBV3-2; j_call: TRBJ1-5; d_call: NA; cdr3_nt: TGTGCCAGCAGCCAAACTACAGGTAATCAGCCCCAGCATTTT; cdr3_aa: CASSQTTGNQPQHF
clone_size: NA; v_call: TRBV19; j_call: TRBJ2-3; d_call: TRBD2; cdr3_nt: TGTGCCAGTACCCCTAGCGGGGGGGCGGGTACGCAGTATTTT; cdr3_aa: CASTPSGGAGTQYF
clone_size: NA; v_call: TRBV7-2; j_call: TRBJ2-1; d_call: NA; cdr3_nt: TGTGCCAGCAGCTTAGGAGGGGGAACCTACAATGAGCAGTTCTTC; cdr3_aa: CASSLGGGTYNEQFF
clone_size: NA; v_call: TRBV11-3; j_call: TRBJ2-6; d_call: TRBD1; cdr3_nt: TGTGCCAGCAGCATAGGACAGGGGAACTCTGGGGCCAACGTCCTGACTTTC; cdr3_aa: CASSIGQGNSGANVLTF
clone_size: NA; v_call: TRBV24-1; j_call: TRBJ2-7; d_call: TRBD2; cdr3_nt: TGTGCCACCAGTGATCCGGCTAGCGGGGGGGACGAGCAGTACTTC; cdr3_aa: CATSDPASGGDEQYF
clone_size: NA; v_call: TRBV28; j_call: TRBJ1-3; d_call: TRBD1; cdr3_nt: TGTGCCAGCAGCCCGCCAAGGGGGCAACCTGGAAACACCATATATTTT; cdr3_aa: CASSPPRGQPGNTIYF
clone_size: once; v_call: TRBV29-1; j_call: TRBJ2-6; d_call: NA; cdr3_nt: TGCAGCGTTGGTTCCAGCTCTGGGGCCAACGTCCTGACTTTC; cdr3_aa: CSVGSSSGANVLTF
clone_size: few; v_call: TRBV5-1; j_call: TRBJ1-4; d_call: TRBD1; cdr3_nt: TGCGCCAGCAGCTTCGGACAGGGGAATGAAAAACTGTTTTTT; cdr3_aa: CASSFGQGNEKLFF
clone_size: NA; v_call: TRBV30; j_call: TRBJ2-5; d_call: NA; cdr3_nt: TGTGCCTGGAGCCCGTCATTTGCCTATGCCCAAGAGACCCAGTACTTC; cdr3_aa: CAWSPSFAYAQETQYF
clone_size: NA; v_call: TRBV11-2; j_call: TRBJ1-2; d_call: TRBD1; cdr3_nt: TGTGCCAGCAGCTTAGGGACAGGGGGATCCTATGGCTACACCTTC; cdr3_aa: CASSLGTGGSYGYTF
clone_size: NA; v_call: TRBV10-2; j_call: TRBJ1-2; d_call: NA; cdr3_nt: TGCGCCAGCAGTGAGGATGTAACAGTAAAGCTCTATGGCTACACCTTC; cdr3_aa: CASSEDVTVKLYGYTF
clone_size: NA; v_call: TRBV4-2; j_call: TRBJ2-1; d_call: TRBD2; cdr3_nt: TGTGCCAGCGGCCGGGGGGGCGGGACCTACAATGAGCAGTTCTTC; cdr3_aa: CASGRGGGTYNEQFF
clone_size: NA; v_call: TRBV6-6; j_call: TRBJ2-1; d_call: NA; cdr3_nt: TGTGCCAGCAGTACCACGGGATCCGAGCAGTTCTTC; cdr3_aa: CASSTTGSEQFF
clone_size: NA; v_call: TRBV27; j_call: TRBJ1-2; d_call: TRBD1; cdr3_nt: TGTGCCAGCAGTTCCCCTTACAGGGGTTCGAACTATGGCTACACCTTC; cdr3_aa: CASSSPYRGSNYGYTF
clone_size: NA; v_call: TRBV4-2; j_call: TRBJ2-2; d_call: TRBD2; cdr3_nt: TGTGCCACCCAGCGGGAGGAGAACACCGGGGAGCTGTTTTTT; cdr3_aa: CATQREENTGELFF
clone_size: NA; v_call: TRBV7-9; j_call: TRBJ2-5; d_call: TRBD1; cdr3_nt: TGTGCCAGCAGCACCGGGACAGCTCAAGAGACCCAGTACTTC; cdr3_aa: CASSTGTAQETQYF
clone_size: NA; v_call: TRBV5-1; j_call: TRBJ2-3; d_call: NA; cdr3_nt: TGCGCCAGCAGCTTACAAATCTCCACAGATACGCAGTATTTT; cdr3_aa: CASSLQISTDTQYF
clone_size: NA; v_call: TRBV7-9; j_call: TRBJ1-1; d_call: NA; cdr3_nt: TGTGCCAGCAGCTTAGCTATTCCTGAAGCTTTCTTT; cdr3_aa: CASSLAIPEAFF
clone_size: NA; v_call: TRBV5-1; j_call: TRBJ2-7; d_call: TRBD1; cdr3_nt: TGCGCCAGCAGCTTGTTGGGACAGGGGGCTGCTTACGAGCAGTACTTC; cdr3_aa: CASSLLGQGAAYEQYF
clone_size: NA; v_call: TRBV2; j_call: TRBJ2-3; d_call: TRBD1; cdr3_nt: TGTGCCAGCAGTCCCTTTCACTGGACAGGAACCACAGATACGCAGTATTTT; cdr3_aa: CASSPFHWTGTTDTQYF
clone_size: NA; v_call: TRBV6-5; j_call: TRBJ1-4; d_call: NA; cdr3_nt: TGTGCCAGCAGGCTACAGGGAACTAATGAAAAACTGTTTTTT; cdr3_aa: CASRLQGTNEKLFF
clone_size: once; v_call: TRBV19; j_call: TRBJ1-5; d_call: NA; cdr3_nt: TGTGCCAGTAGTATGCAGGGTCCCCATCAGCCCCAGCATTTT; cdr3_aa: CASSMQGPHQPQHF
clone_size: NA; v_call: TRBV19; j_call: TRBJ1-1; d_call: NA; cdr3_nt: TGTGCCAGCACAGACAGGTCGAACACTGAAGCTTTCTTT; cdr3_aa: CASTDRSNTEAFF
clone_size: NA; v_call: TRBV9; j_call: TRBJ2-2; d_call: TRBD2; cdr3_nt: TGTGCCAGCAGCGTAGAAGCTAGCGGGGGGAACACCGGGGAGCTGTTTTTT; cdr3_aa: CASSVEASGGNTGELFF
clone_size: NA; v_call: TRBV5-4; j_call: TRBJ2-5; d_call: NA; cdr3_nt: TGTGCCAGCAGCCGGACTGGCGCCCAAGAGACCCAGTACTTC; cdr3_aa: CASSRTGAQETQYF
clone_size: few; v_call: TRBV5-1; j_call: TRBJ2-7; d_call: NA; cdr3_nt: TGCGCCAGCAGCTTGGGAAAGGGGGGGCCCTACGAGCAGTACTTC; cdr3_aa: CASSLGKGGPYEQYF
clone_size: NA; v_call: TRBV12-3/TRBV12-4; j_call: TRBJ2-4; d_call: NA; cdr3_nt: TGTGCCAGCAGTGAGGCCAAAAACATTCAGTACTTC; cdr3_aa: CASSEAKNIQYF
clone_size: NA; v_call: TRBV11-2; j_call: TRBJ1-1; d_call: NA; cdr3_nt: TGTGCCAGCACCACACGGGCTGAAGCTTTCTTT; cdr3_aa: CASTTRAEAFF
clone_size: NA; v_call: TRBV12-3/TRBV12-4; j_call: TRBJ2-1; d_call: NA; cdr3_nt: TGTGCCAGCAAACGGGGACAAGGGAATGAGCAGTTCTTC; cdr3_aa: CASKRGQGNEQFF
clone_size: NA; v_call: TRBV19; j_call: TRBJ1-1; d_call: NA; cdr3_nt: TGTGCCAGTAGTATTTACATCGGAACAGAGGGAGCTTTCTTT; cdr3_aa: CASSIYIGTEGAFF
clone_size: NA; v_call: TRBV12-5; j_call: TRBJ2-5; d_call: NA; cdr3_nt: TGTGCTAGTGGTCGGACAGGGAGGGGAGAGACCCAGTACTTC; cdr3_aa: CASGRTGRGETQYF
clone_size: NA; v_call: TRBV4-2; j_call: TRBJ2-7; d_call: NA; cdr3_nt: TGTGCCAGCAGCCAGACTGGATACGAGCAGTACTTC; cdr3_aa: CASSQTGYEQYF
clone_size: NA; v_call: TRBV28; j_call: TRBJ2-3; d_call: TRBD2; cdr3_nt: TGTGCCACTACGGCGGGGGGCAAAGATACGCAGTATTTT; cdr3_aa: CATTAGGKDTQYF
clone_size: NA; v_call: TRBV11-3; j_call: TRBJ2-5; d_call: NA; cdr3_nt: TGTGCCAGCAGCTTAGGAAACAGGGTGGAGACCCAGTACTTC; cdr3_aa: CASSLGNRVETQYF
clone_size: few; v_call: TRBV2; j_call: TRBJ1-1; d_call: TRBD1; cdr3_nt: TGTGCCAGCAATAAACAGGGGGCGAACACTGAAGCTTTCTTT; cdr3_aa: CASNKQGANTEAFF
clone_size: NA; v_call: TRBV19; j_call: TRBJ1-3; d_call: TRBD1; cdr3_nt: TGTGCCAGTAGCCCGACAGGGAACTCTGGAAACACCATATATTTT; cdr3_aa: CASSPTGNSGNTIYF
clone_size: NA; v_call: TRBV10-2; j_call: TRBJ1-2; d_call: NA; cdr3_nt: TGCGCCAGCAGTACCGACAGTAACTATGGCTACACCTTC; cdr3_aa: CASSTDSNYGYTF
clone_size: NA; v_call: TRBV5-6; j_call: TRBJ2-3; d_call: TRBD2; cdr3_nt: TGTGCCAGCAGCTTAGGGCCTAGCGGGGGCCGAGATACGCAGTATTTT; cdr3_aa: CASSLGPSGGRDTQYF
clone_size: few; v_call: TRBV6-5; j_call: TRBJ1-6; d_call: NA; cdr3_nt: TGTGCCAGCAGTCTTTACAGGGACGACGGATCACCCCTCCACTTT; cdr3_aa: CASSLYRDDGSPLHF
clone_size: NA; v_call: TRBV5-1; j_call: TRBJ2-1; d_call: TRBD2; cdr3_nt: TGCGCCAGCAGCTTGGGGACTAGCGGGAGTAATGAGCAGTTCTTC; cdr3_aa: CASSLGTSGSNEQFF
clone_size: few; v_call: TRBV5-1; j_call: TRBJ2-3; d_call: TRBD2; cdr3_nt: TGCGCCAGCAGCTTGCTGACTAGCGGGGGGGAGGTAGATACGCAGTATTTT; cdr3_aa: CASSLLTSGGEVDTQYF
clone_size: NA; v_call: TRBV2; j_call: TRBJ2-1; d_call: NA; cdr3_nt: TGTGCCAGCAGGTGGGGAGCCCGGGATGAGCAGTTCTTC; cdr3_aa: CASRWGARDEQFF
clone_size: NA; v_call: TRBV5-8; j_call: TRBJ1-5; d_call: NA; cdr3_nt: TGTGCCAGCAACAGGGCAGCATCGCTTTATAGCAATCAGCCCCAGCATTTT; cdr3_aa: CASNRAASLYSNQPQHF
clone_size: NA; v_call: TRBV11-2; j_call: TRBJ1-1; d_call: TRBD1; cdr3_nt: TGTGCCAGCAGCTTAGGACAGGGCAACACTGAAGCTTTCTTT; cdr3_aa: CASSLGQGNTEAFF
clone_size: NA; v_call: TRBV10-3; j_call: TRBJ2-5; d_call: NA; cdr3_nt: TGTGCCATCAGTGATATTCAGGGGTTGGGACGAGAGACCCAGTACTTC; cdr3_aa: CAISDIQGLGRETQYF
clone_size: NA; v_call: TRBV2; j_call: TRBJ2-2; d_call: TRBD1; cdr3_nt: TGTGCCAGCAGGCTGGGACAGGGGGCCGGGGAGCTGTTTTTT; cdr3_aa: CASRLGQGAGELFF
clone_size: NA; v_call: TRBV2; j_call: TRBJ2-1; d_call: NA; cdr3_nt: TGTGCCAGCAGTGCGAGTATCTCCTACAATGAGCAGTTCTTC; cdr3_aa: CASSASISYNEQFF
clone_size: few; v_call: TRBV6-6; j_call: TRBJ2-7; d_call: TRBD2; cdr3_nt: TGTGCCAGCAGTCGGGAACTAGCGGGGGGATCCAGCTCCTACGAGCAGTACTTC; cdr3_aa: CASSRELAGGSSSYEQYF
clone_size: NA; v_call: TRBV19; j_call: TRBJ1-2; d_call: TRBD1; cdr3_nt: TGTGCCAGTAGTCTAACAGGGGGCTATGGCTACACCTTC; cdr3_aa: CASSLTGGYGYTF
clone_size: once; v_call: TRBV3-1/TRBV3-2; j_call: TRBJ1-5; d_call: NA; cdr3_nt: TGTGCCAGCAGCCAAAGCATGAAACAGCCCCAGCATTTT; cdr3_aa: CASSQSMKQPQHF
clone_size: NA; v_call: TRBV10-3; j_call: TRBJ1-1; d_call: TRBD1; cdr3_nt: TGTGCCACCTCCAGCGGGGACAGGGCTATGAACACTGAAGCTTTCTTT; cdr3_aa: CATSSGDRAMNTEAFF
clone_size: once; v_call: TRBV9; j_call: TRBJ1-1; d_call: NA; cdr3_nt: TGTGCCAGCAGCCCAAGCCCTAACACTGAAGCTTTCTTT; cdr3_aa: CASSPSPNTEAFF
clone_size: NA; v_call: TRBV7-8; j_call: TRBJ1-1; d_call: NA; cdr3_nt: TGTGCCAGCAGCCCAAGACGGGGGTCTGAAGCTTTCTTT; cdr3_aa: CASSPRRGSEAFF
clone_size: NA; v_call: TRBV28; j_call: TRBJ1-2; d_call: TRBD1; cdr3_nt: TGTGCCAGCAGTTTACCAACAGGGGGCCATGGCTACACCTTC; cdr3_aa: CASSLPTGGHGYTF
clone_size: NA; v_call: TRBV10-3; j_call: TRBJ1-2; d_call: NA; cdr3_nt: TGTGCCATCAGGGACAGTGAGGATGGCTACACCTTC; cdr3_aa: CAIRDSEDGYTF